This T cell receptor (beta chain) originates from a study of Ad26.COV2.S vaccination and SARS-CoV-2 variants. Libraries were prepared by immunoSEQ multiplex PCR; TCRdb keeps only in-frame clonotypes and omits some of them. The sample lists about 680,000 clones, approximately 88% occurring once. Treatment specified: approximately 18 received Ad26.COV2.S at low or high dose, single or two shots; roughly five received placebo; per-sample allocation not given. At day 63 after the first vaccine or placebo injection, samples were drawn. The CDR3 contains 15 residues. Trimming took 8 bases from V and 2 from J, leaving 13 bases between them. Germline V lookup: CDR1 SGHTA, CDR2 FQGNSA.

This clonotype was sampled from a person aged 18 to 59 who received the Ad26.COV2.S COVID-19 vaccine or a placebo. The material sequenced was peripheral blood, taken in a trial of Ad26.COV2.S vaccine versus placebo. The rearrangement uses TRBV7-2 and TRBJ2-6, with D possibly being TRBD2 (6 bases). In nucleotides, the CDR3 is TGTGCCAGCGGATTTTCGGGGGCTGGGGCCAACGTCCTGACTTTC. Translated, it gives CASGFSGAGANVLTF.